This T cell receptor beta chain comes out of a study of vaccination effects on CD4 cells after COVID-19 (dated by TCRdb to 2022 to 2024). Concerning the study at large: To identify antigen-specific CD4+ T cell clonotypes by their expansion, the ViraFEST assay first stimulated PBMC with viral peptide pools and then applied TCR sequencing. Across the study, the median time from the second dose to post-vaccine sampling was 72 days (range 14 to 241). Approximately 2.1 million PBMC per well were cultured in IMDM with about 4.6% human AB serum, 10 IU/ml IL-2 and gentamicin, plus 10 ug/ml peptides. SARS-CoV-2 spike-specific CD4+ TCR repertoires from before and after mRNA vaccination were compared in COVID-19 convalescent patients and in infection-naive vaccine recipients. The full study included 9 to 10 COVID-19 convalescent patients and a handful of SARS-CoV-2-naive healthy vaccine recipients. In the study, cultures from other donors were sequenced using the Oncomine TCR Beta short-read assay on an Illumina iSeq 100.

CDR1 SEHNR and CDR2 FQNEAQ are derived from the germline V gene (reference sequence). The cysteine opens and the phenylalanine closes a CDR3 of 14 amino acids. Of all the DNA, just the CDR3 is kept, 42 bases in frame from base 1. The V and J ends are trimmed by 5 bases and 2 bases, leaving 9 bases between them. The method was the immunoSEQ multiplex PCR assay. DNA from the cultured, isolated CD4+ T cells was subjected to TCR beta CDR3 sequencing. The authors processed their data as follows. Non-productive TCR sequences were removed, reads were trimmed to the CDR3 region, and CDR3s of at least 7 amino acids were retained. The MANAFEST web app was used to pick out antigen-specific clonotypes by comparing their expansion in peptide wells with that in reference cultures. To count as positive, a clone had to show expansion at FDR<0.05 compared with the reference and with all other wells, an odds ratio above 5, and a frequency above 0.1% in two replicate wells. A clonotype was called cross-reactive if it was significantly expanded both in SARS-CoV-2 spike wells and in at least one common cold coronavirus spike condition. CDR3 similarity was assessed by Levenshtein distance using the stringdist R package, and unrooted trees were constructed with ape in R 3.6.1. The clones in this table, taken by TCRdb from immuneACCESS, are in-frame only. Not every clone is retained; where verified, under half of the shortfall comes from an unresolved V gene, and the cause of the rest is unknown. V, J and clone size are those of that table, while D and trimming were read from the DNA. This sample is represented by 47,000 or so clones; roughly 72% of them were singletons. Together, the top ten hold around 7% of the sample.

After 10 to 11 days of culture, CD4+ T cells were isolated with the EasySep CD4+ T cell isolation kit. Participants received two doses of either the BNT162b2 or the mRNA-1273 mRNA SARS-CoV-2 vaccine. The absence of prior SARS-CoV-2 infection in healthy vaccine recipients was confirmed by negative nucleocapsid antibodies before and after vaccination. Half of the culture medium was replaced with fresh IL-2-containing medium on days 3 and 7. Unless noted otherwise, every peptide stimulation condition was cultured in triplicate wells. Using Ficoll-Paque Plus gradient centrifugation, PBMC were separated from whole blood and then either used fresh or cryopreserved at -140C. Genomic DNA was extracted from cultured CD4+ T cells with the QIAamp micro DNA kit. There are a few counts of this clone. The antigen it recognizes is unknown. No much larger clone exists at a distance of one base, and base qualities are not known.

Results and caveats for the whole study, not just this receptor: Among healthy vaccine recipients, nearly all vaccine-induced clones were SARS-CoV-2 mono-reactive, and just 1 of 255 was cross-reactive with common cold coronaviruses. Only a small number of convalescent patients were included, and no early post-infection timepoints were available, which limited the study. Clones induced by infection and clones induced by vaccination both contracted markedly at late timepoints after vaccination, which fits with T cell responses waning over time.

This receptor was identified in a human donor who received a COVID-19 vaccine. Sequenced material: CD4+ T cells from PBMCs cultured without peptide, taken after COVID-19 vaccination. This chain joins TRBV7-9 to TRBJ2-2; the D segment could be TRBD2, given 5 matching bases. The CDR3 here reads CASSMRANTGELFF. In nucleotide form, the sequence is TGTGCCAGCAGCATGCGGGCAAACACCGGGGAGCTGTTTTTT.